The TCR beta chain described here comes from a study of identical twins' blood T cells. This clonotype was seen more than once but under ten times. TCRdb itself ran the 5' RACE reads through MiXCR, one entry per CDR3 protein. The repertoire holds around 380,000 distinct CDR3 sequences, more than 25% seen once, with 6% to 7% in the top ten. Looked up from germline, CDR1 is LNHDA and CDR2 is SQIVND (reference sequence). This CDR3 has 15 residues. V lost 5 bases to trimming and J lost 0 bases, with 13 bases between them. Sequenced input: PBMCs. The chain uses TRBV19 and TRBJ1-1, with D possibly matching TRBD1 (5 bases). This receptor was obtained from a woman aged 18 to 55 in good health. CDR3 bases: TGTGCCAGTAGTCCAAGACAGCTGTTGAACACTGAAGCTTTCTTT. This sequence encodes CASSPRQLLNTEAFF.